This is a list of T cell receptor beta chains from one sample in a study of blood T cell repertoires in COVID-19. The protocol was immunoSEQ multiplex PCR, while the TCRdb copy is restricted to in-frame clones and leaves out a portion. The sample lists roughly 100,000 clones, about nine tenths seen once, with around 1.8% in the top ten. The material sequenced was peripheral blood. Receptors were obtained from a human donor with active COVID-19. The donor label of this sample is uncertain. CDR3s include the opening cysteine and the closing phenylalanine or tryptophan. Fields, in order: V gene, clone size, CDR3 protein. Expanded clones are given a class, and other clones once, few, many or no size at all.

v_call: TRBV19
clone_size: -
cdr3_aa: CASRSSSGANVLTF

v_call: TRBV28
clone_size: -
cdr3_aa: CASSPLDSAEAFF

v_call: TRBV5-1
clone_size: -
cdr3_aa: CASSFRQANYGYTF

v_call: TRBV3-1/TRBV3-2
clone_size: -
cdr3_aa: CASSQELAGGPENEQFF

v_call: TRBV11-3
clone_size: -
cdr3_aa: CASSLDGRGRQYF

v_call: TRBV2
clone_size: -
cdr3_aa: CASTPGEGVSYNEQFF

v_call: TRBV6-1
clone_size: -
cdr3_aa: CASSEVPGDTQYF

v_call: TRBV7-9
clone_size: once
cdr3_aa: CASSFGDQETQYF

v_call: TRBV27
clone_size: -
cdr3_aa: CASSSPAGAVGEQYF

v_call: TRBV5-1
clone_size: -
cdr3_aa: CASSLTGDRHTF

v_call: TRBV7-3
clone_size: -
cdr3_aa: CASSLSGTGAGGDTQYF

v_call: TRBV2
clone_size: once
cdr3_aa: CASSYLRDRAGDTQYF

v_call: TRBV6-6
clone_size: -
cdr3_aa: CASRQSGGAYEQYF

v_call: TRBV3-1/TRBV3-2
clone_size: -
cdr3_aa: CASSPGTSGWREETQYF

v_call: TRBV3-1/TRBV3-2
clone_size: once
cdr3_aa: CASSQNDIGTGGNEQFF

v_call: TRBV5-1
clone_size: -
cdr3_aa: CASSLDPSEYYNEQFF